This TCR beta chain comes out of a study of shared clonotypes between healthy human individuals. Across the study: Donors were a couple of women and a few men aged 18 to 49.

Data came from immunoSEQ multiplex PCR; TCRdb stores just in-frame clones and leaves some out. Among about 550,000 clones listed, just under 97% were seen once. Overall study results and limits: The sharing of roughly 5% of naive CD4 clonotypes was seen across a few donors. Among donors, the sharing of clonotypes was expected to be influenced by sequencing depth.

In germline, CDR1 is GTSNPN, CDR2 SVGIG (reference sequence). Trimming stripped 2 bases from V and 3 bases from J, with 14 bases between. The CDR3 length is 15 residues. Comment on this clone: As yet, its antigen is unknown.

CD45RO negativity and positive selection for CCR7 defined naive CD8 cells, a population that excluded terminally differentiated effector memory CD45RA+ cells. Every contributor of samples was a Caucasian grown-up residing in Nashville, Tennessee. The source of this sequence is a woman aged 25-40 years in good health. This rearrangement joins TRBV30 to TRBJ2-1; D ambiguous. The sequenced material came from naive CD8+ T cells sorted from blood. The CDR3: CAWSTVRGNYNEQFF. Written as DNA, the CDR3 is TGTGCCTGGAGTACGGTGCGTGGGAACTACAATGAGCAGTTCTTC.